This is a list of T cell receptor beta chains from one sample in a study of shared clonotypes between healthy human individuals. The assay was immunoSEQ multiplex PCR, and TCRdb's table has in-frame clones only and misses some. The sample records 2 million to 2.5 million clones, 93% being singletons. The specimen sequenced was naive CD4+ T cells from PBMCs. The receptor source for this set is a man aged 18 to 29 in good health. Some clones in this sample may be carry-over from other donors' samples. The conserved cysteine and the conserved F or W are not part of the CDR3 here. The order of the fields is V gene, D gene, CDR3 protein. A D gene is named only where the DNA matches it firmly.

TRBV28,TRBD2,ASSWGAGSNSYNEQF
TRBV30,-,AWSLQGATEAF
TRBV18,TRBD1,ASSPTGTGGFGELF
TRBV2,-,ASSETRKTGELF
TRBV10-3,TRBD1,AISDDRVNEQF
TRBV7-3,TRBD1,ASSPGQGSNT
TRBV29-1,TRBD2,SVEPLGLAGGEQY
TRBV10-3,-,AISESTVPGQY
TRBV15,TRBD2,ATSRDLILRESGRVGEQF
TRBV30,-,AWSGSTYGYT
TRBV11-3,-,ASSPGDVGELF
TRBV28,-,ASSLAGGNEQF
TRBV7-9,TRBD2,ASSLGGLAQNTGELF
TRBV14,-,ASSRGGANEKLF
TRBV5-4,-,ASSPGYTGELF
TRBV28,TRBD2,AIKAFTGGDTDTQY
TRBV27,-,ASSLGRDGYEQY
TRBV7-9,-,ASSLASGSGYT
TRBV2,-,ASAGQEGTEAF
TRBV4-3,TRBD2,ASSQMGLVAGGYNEQF
TRBV7-9,TRBD2,ASSFSGSPYEQY
TRBV9,TRBD2,ASSVGGLAGGEQY
TRBV6-5,TRBD2,ASSYRGAYEQY
TRBV2,-,ASSEFGVRMGEQY
TRBV7-2,-,ASSLGGLADTQY
TRBV28,-,ASSLRLDYEQY
TRBV7-9,-,ASSRSTVPNSNQPQH
TRBV7-9,-,ASSRTLYNEQF
TRBV28,-,ATMASYNEQF
TRBV28,-,ASSLPWTGDSQY
TRBV5-1,-,ASSLDGNRNQPQH
TRBV5-5,TRBD2,ASSLSGTTQETQY
TRBV7-9,TRBD1,ASSASGTGTYEQY
TRBV6-5,-,ASSYSLPGTGDTQY
TRBV2,-,ASSPEGSQPQH
TRBV2,-,ASSERLFTDTQY
TRBV6-6,-,ASRSNQGYEQY
TRBV7-8,TRBD2,ASSRLAPGTGELF
TRBV6-6,-,ASSYSWDEQY
TRBV5-1,-,ASSLESITTYEQY
TRBV15,-,ATSRVTPSSYEQY
TRBV19,-,ASSIVTGSGADTQY
TRBV4-3,-,ASSQDQVGKGAF
TRBV5-1,-,ASSLVYVNRHNEQF
TRBV7-3,-,ASSFAGGDTGELF
TRBV4-1,-,ASSQTGINTGELF
TRBV25-1,TRBD2,ASSRSSGGTDTQY
TRBV7-2,TRBD1,ASLRDRASYEQY
TRBV18,-,ASSPLGQKNTGELF
TRBV29-1,-,SVARRNNEQF
TRBV9,-,ASSESPRGYGYT
TRBV2,-,ASSEEMSAGELF
TRBV2,-,ASQTAGASKEGNQPQH
TRBV5-1,-,ASSLVPGRIYNEQF
TRBV19,-,ASKDSDETQY
TRBV7-3,-,ASSLSRGSTDTQY
TRBV28,-,ASSPRNGQHMQF
TRBV28,TRBD2,ASSHDLSGTETQY
TRBV2,-,ASSESAAGNTIY